This T cell receptor (delta chain) was found in a study of gamma-delta chains in newborns, infants, children. The overall study: Polyclonal expansion of innate γδ T cells after birth follows microbial exposure.

TCRdb called clones anew from the reads with CATT. Altogether roughly 5,100 delta-chain clones are present, around 2.5% being singletons, with the ten largest covering roughly an eighth. Germline V gene lookup returns CDR1 GEAIGNYY and CDR2 EKD. CDR3 size: 16 residues. Trimming removed 1 base at V and 0 bases at J, with 6 bases between. This clone is deemed medium-sized. The receptor's source is a child who was a newborn, infant or young child, either healthy, febrile or measles-vaccinated (not recorded which). The sequenced material came from blood. V gene TRDV2 combines with J gene TRDJ3; no firm D call. CDR3 DNA sequence: TGTGCCTGTGACACGATGAGCTCCTGGGACACCCGACAGATGTTTTTC. Protein product: CACDTMSSWDTRQMFF.